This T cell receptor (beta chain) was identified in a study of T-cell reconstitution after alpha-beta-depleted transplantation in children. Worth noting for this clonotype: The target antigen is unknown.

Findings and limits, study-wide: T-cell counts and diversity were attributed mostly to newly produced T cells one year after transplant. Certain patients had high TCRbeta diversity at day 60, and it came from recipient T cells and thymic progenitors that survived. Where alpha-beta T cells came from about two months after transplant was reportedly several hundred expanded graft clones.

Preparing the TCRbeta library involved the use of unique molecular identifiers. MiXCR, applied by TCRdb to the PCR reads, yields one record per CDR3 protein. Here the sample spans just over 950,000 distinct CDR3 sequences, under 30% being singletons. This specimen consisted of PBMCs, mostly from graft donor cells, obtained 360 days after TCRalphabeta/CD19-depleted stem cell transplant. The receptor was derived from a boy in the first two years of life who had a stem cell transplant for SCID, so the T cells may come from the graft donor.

CDR3 bases: TGTGCCAGCAGCTTGGTGCAGGCGACCCAAGAGACCCAGTACTTC. It codes for CASSLVQATQETQYF. This chain links TRBV5-5 with TRBJ2-5; D ambiguous. Germline V gene data show CDR1 as SGHKS and CDR2 as YYEKEE (reference sequence). The length of the CDR3 is 15 residues. The V gene lost 0 bases and the J gene lost 1 base, with 10 bases spanning the gap.